The source of this T cell receptor (beta chain) is a study of CD8 T cells in Susac syndrome. It was with random hexamers that about 0.45 to 1 ug RNA was reverse transcribed. TCRdb re-called the immunoSEQ multiplex PCR reads with MiXCR, one entry per CDR3 protein. Of about 210,000 distinct CDR3 sequences in the sample, roughly 92% were seen once. The TCR was taken from a human donor in good health. Sequencing input: CD4+ T cells from PBMCs.

DNA for the CDR3: TGTGCCAGCAGCAACGGACAGGGGAATGAGCAGTTCTTC. Its protein product is CASSNGQGNEQFF. This chain connects TRBV7-3 to TRBJ2-1, with 9 positions matching TRBD1. CDR3 length: 13 residues. Germline V gene lookup returns CDR1 SGHTA and CDR2 FQGTGA. The V segment lost 5 bases and the J segment 7 bases; nucleotides outside the gene matches: 3.